This TCR beta chain came from a study of T cells in Graves' hyperthyroidism and ophthalmopathy. CDR3 size: 12 residues. V dropped 0 bases and J dropped 8 bases, with 5 bases sitting between them. CDR1 and CDR2 from the germline V gene are LNHNV and YYDKDF (reference sequence). TCR beta CDR3 regions were amplified from RNA transcripts. HTBI primers were employed in a first-round RT-PCR of the TCR CDR3. Each CDR3 protein gets one entry after TCRdb re-called the multiplex PCR reads with MiXCR. The sample contains under 300,000 distinct CDR3 sequences, more than 10% of which appear only once. The source of this sequence is a woman in her twenties or thirties with Graves' hyperthyroidism that later progressed to Graves' ophthalmopathy. This chain connects TRBV15 to TRBJ2-4; D possibly corresponds to TRBD2 (5 bases). Material: blood. The CDR3 DNA sequence: TGTGCCACCAGCAGAGAGAGGGACATTCAGTACTTC. Translated, it gives CATSRERDIQYF. Together with reference TRBV15 and TRBJ2-4, the CDR3 gives the full variable domain: DAMVIQNPRYQVTQFGKPVTLSCSQTLNHNVMYWYQQKSSQAPKLLFHYYDKDFNNEADTPDNFQSRRPNTSFCFLDIRSPGLGDTAMYLCATSRERDIQYFGAGTRLSVL.